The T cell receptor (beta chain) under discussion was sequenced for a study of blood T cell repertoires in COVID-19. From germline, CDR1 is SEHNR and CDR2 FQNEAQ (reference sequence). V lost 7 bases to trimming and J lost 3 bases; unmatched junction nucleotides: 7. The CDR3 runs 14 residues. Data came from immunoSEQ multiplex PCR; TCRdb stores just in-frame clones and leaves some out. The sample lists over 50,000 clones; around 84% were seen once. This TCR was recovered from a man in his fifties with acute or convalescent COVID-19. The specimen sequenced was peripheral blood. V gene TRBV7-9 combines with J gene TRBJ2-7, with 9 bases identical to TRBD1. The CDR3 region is CASNRQGGSYEQYF. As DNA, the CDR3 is TGTGCCAGCAACCGACAGGGGGGGAGCTACGAGCAGTACTTC.